Below, one T cell receptor (beta chain) is given with its context. Its target is unknown. The sample comes from a study of liver allograft versus peripheral blood T cells. Study in general: Liver transplant recipients had T cell receptor repertoires compared between transplanted liver and peripheral blood. Study results and limitations: Repertoires of T cell receptors that resided inside liver allografts reportedly differed from those in peripheral blood.

In TCRdb, the reads were re-called with MiXCR into one record per CDR3 protein. The sample holds 10,000 to 15,000 distinct CDR3 sequences, 25% to 35% seen once. From germline, CDR1 is SEHNR and CDR2 FQNEAQ (reference sequence). V shed 2 bases and J 5 bases; nucleotides not matched to a gene: 3. The CDR3 runs 13 residues. V gene TRBV7-9 combines with J gene TRBJ2-7, with 7 bases that match TRBD2. The receptor's source is a human patient who had a liver transplant. Some of the T cells may derive from the graft donor. CDR3 region: CASSLSGGDEQYF. As DNA, the CDR3 is TGTGCCAGCAGCTTATCGGGAGGAGACGAGCAGTACTTC.